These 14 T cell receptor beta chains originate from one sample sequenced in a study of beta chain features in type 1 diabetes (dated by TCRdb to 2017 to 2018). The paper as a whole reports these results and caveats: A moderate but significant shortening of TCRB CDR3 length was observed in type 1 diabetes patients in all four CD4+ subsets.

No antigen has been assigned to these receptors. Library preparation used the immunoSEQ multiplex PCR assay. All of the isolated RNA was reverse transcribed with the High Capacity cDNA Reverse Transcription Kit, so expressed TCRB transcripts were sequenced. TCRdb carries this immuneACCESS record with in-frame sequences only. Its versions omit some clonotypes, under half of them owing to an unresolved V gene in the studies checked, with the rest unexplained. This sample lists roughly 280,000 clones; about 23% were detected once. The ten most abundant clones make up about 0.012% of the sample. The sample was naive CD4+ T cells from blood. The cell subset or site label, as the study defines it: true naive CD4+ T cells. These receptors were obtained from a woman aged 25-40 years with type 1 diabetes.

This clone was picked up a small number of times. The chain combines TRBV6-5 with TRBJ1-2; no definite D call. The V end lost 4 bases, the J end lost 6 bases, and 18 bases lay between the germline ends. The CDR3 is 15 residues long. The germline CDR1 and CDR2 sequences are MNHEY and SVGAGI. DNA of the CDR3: TGTGCCAGCAGTTTCTATCGGGTCTCGAGCCATGGCTACACCTTC. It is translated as CASSFYRVSSHGYTF.

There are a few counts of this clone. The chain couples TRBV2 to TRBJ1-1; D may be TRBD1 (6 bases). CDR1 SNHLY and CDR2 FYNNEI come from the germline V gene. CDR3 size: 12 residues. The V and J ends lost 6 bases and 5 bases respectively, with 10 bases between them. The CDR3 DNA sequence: TGTGCCAGCAGCCCCCAGGGGACTGAAGCTTTCTTT. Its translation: CASSPQGTEAFF.

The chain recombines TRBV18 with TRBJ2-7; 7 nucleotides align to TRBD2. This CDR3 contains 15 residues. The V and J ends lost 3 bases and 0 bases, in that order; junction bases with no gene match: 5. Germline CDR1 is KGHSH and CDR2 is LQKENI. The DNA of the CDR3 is TGTGCCAGCTCACCCGGGTGGGACTACTCCTACGAGCAGTACTTC. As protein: CASSPGWDYSYEQYF. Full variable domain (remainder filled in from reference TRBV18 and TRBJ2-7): NAGVMQNPRHLVRRRGQEARLRCSPMKGHSHVYWYRQLPEEGLKFMVYLQKENIIDESGMPKERFSAEFPKEGPSILRIQQVVRGDSAAYFCASSPGWDYSYEQYFGPGTRLTVT.

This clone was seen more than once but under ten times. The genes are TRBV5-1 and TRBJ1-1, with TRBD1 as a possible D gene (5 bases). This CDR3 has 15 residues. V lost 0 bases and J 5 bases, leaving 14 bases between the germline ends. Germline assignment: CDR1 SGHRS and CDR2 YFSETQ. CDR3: CASSLAGGLRTEAFF. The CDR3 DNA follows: TGCGCCAGCAGCTTGGCCGGGGGTCTTCGGACTGAAGCTTTCTTT.

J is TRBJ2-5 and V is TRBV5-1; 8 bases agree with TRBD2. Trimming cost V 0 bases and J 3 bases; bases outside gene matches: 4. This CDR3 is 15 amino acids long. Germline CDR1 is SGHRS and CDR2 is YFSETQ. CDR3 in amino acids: CASSLAGTREETQYF. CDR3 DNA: TGCGCCAGCAGCTTGGCCGGGACTAGGGAAGAGACCCAGTACTTC.

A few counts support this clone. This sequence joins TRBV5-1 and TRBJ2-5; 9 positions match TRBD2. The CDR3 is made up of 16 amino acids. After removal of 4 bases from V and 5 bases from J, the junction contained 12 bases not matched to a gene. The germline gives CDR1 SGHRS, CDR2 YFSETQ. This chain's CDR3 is CASSPSFAGGQETQYF. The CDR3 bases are TGCGCCAGCAGCCCCAGTTTCGCGGGAGGGCAGGAGACCCAGTACTTC.

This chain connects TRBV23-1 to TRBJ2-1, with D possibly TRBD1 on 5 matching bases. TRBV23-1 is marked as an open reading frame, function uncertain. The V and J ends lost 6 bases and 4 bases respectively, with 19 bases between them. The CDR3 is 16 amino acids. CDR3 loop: CASRPTGSSIYNEQFF. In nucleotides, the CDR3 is TGCGCCAGCAGGCCCACAGGTTCCTCGATTTACAATGAGCAGTTCTTC.

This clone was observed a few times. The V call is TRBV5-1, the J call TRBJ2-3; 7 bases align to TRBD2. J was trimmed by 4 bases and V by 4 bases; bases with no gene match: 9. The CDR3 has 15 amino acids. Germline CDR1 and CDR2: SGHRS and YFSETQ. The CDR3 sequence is CASSPAGREPDTQYF. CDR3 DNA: TGCGCCAGCAGCCCGGCGGGGCGGGAGCCAGATACGCAGTATTTT.

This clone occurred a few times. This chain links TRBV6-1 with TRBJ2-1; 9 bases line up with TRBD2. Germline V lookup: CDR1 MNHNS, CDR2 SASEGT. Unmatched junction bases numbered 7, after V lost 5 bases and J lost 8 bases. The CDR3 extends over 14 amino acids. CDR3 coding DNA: TGTGCCAGCAGTATTAGCGGGAGAAGCGATGAGCAGTTCTTC. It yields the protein CASSISGRSDEQFF.

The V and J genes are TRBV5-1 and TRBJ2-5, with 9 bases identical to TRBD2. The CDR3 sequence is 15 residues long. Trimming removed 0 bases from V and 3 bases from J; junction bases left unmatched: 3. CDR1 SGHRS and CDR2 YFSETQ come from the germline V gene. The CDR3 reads CASSLEPSGKETQYF. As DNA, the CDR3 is TGCGCCAGCAGCTTGGAGCCTAGCGGGAAAGAGACCCAGTACTTC.

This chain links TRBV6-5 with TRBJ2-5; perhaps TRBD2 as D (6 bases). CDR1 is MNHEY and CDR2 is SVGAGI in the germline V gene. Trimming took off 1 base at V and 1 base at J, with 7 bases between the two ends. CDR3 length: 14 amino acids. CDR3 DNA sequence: TGTGCCAGCAGTTACTGGGACTCCCAAGAGACCCAGTACTTC. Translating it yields CASSYWDSQETQYF.

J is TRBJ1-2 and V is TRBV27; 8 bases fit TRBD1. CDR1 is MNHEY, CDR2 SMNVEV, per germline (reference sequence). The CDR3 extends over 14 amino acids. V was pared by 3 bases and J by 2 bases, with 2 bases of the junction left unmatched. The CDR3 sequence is CASSFGQGNYGYTF. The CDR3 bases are TGTGCCAGCAGTTTCGGACAGGGCAACTATGGCTACACCTTC.

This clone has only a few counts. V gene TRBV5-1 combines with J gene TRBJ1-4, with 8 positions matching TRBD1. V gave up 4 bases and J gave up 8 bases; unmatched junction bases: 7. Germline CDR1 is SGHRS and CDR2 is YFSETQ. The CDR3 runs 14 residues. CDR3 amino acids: CASSPQGAEEKLFF. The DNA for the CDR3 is TGCGCCAGCAGCCCGCAGGGGGCGGAGGAAAAACTGTTTTTT.

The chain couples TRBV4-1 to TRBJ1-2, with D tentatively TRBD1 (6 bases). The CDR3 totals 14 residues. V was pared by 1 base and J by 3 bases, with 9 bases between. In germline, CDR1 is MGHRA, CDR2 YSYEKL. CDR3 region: CASSQGDIYYGYTF. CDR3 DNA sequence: TGCGCCAGCAGCCAAGGGGACATTTACTATGGCTACACCTTC.